This T cell receptor (beta chain) was observed in a study of a mutant IDH1 vaccine in newly diagnosed glioma. Background on the study: It was radiotherapy, temozolomide, or both that patients received previously, with most receiving both.

Assay used: immunoSEQ multiplex PCR; TCRdb lists only in-frame clones, some missing. The table records about 96,000 clones, over 75% of them present only once. Time point reported: baseline, week 1 (first vaccination visit). Treatment indicated: pre-vaccination baseline after standard-of-care therapy. This clone was seen more than once but under ten times. The V and J ends lost 5 bases and 0 bases, in that order; junction bases with no gene match: 2. The CDR3 totals 13 residues. CDR1 SQVTM and CDR2 ANQGSEA come from the germline V gene. The V call is TRBV29-1, the J call TRBJ1-1; 8 nucleotides line up with TRBD1. This clonotype was sampled from a man aged 40-50 years with glioma. Material: PBMCs, obtained from a glioma patient treated with radiotherapy, temozolomide or both. The CDR3 DNA reads TGCAGCGTTACAGGGGGGATGAACACTGAAGCTTTCTTT. It encodes CSVTGGMNTEAFF.